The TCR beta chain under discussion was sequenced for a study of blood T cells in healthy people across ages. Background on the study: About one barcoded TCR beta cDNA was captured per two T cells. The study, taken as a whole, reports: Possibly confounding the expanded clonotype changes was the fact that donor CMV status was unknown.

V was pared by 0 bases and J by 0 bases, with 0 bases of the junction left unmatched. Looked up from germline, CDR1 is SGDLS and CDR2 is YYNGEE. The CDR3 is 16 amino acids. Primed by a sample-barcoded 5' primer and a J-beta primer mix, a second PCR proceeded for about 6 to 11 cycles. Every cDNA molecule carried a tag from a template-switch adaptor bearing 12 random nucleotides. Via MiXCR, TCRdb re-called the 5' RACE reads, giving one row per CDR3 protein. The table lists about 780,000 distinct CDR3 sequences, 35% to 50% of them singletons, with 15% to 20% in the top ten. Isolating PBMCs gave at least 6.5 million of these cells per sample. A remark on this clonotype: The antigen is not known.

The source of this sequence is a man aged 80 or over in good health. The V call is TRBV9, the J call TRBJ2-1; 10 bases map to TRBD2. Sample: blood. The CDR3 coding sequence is TGTGCCAGCAGCGTAGTAGCGGGAGGCTCCTACAATGAGCAGTTCTTC. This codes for CASSVVAGGSYNEQFF.